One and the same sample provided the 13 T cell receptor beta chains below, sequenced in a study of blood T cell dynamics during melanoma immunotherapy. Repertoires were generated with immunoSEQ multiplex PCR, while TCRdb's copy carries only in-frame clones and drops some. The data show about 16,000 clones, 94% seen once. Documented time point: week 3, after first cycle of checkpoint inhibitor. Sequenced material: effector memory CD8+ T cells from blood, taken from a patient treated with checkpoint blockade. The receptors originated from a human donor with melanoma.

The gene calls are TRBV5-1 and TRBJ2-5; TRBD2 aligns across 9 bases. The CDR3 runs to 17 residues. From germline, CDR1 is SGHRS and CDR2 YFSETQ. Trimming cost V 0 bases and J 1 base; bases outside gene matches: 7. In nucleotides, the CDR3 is TGCGCCAGCAGCTTGGGATTAGCGGGGGTGCTCCAAGAGACCCAGTACTTC. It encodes CASSLGLAGVLQETQYF.

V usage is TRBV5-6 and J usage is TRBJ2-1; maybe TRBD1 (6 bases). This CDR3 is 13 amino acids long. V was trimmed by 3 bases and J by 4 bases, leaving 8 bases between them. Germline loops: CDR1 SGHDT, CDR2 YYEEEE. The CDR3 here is CASSSDRYNEQFF. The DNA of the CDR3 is TGTGCCAGCAGCTCCGACAGGTACAATGAGCAGTTCTTC.

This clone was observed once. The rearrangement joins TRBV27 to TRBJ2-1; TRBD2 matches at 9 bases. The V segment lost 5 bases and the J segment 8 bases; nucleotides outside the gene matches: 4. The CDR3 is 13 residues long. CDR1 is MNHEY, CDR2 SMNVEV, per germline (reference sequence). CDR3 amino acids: CASSAGLADEQFF. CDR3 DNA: TGTGCCAGCAGTGCGGGACTAGCAGATGAGCAGTTCTTC.

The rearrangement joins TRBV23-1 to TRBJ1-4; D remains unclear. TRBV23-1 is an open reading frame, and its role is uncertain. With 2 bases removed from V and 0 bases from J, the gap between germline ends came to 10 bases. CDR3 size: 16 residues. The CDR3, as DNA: TGCGCCAGCAGTCAAAGAAACGGCGCAACTAATGAAAAACTGTTTTTT. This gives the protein CASSQRNGATNEKLFF.

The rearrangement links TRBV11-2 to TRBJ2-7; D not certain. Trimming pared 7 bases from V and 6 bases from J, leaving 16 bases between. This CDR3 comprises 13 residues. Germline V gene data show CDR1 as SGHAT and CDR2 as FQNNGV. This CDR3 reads CASIPGRRGEQYF. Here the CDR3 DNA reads TGTGCCAGCATCCCCGGGCGCCGCGGCGAGCAGTACTTC.

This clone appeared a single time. CDR3 coding DNA: TGTGCCAGCAGTGAGAATGGGGTAGCGGGACTGCAGGACGAGCAGTACTTC. It yields the protein CASSENGVAGLQDEQYF. The gene calls are TRBV2 and TRBJ2-7, with 8 nucleotides matching TRBD2. CDR1 and CDR2 from the germline V gene are SNHLY and FYNNEI. This CDR3 is 17 amino acids long. Germline trimming cut 3 bases from V and 5 bases from J; bases unmatched to any gene: 15.

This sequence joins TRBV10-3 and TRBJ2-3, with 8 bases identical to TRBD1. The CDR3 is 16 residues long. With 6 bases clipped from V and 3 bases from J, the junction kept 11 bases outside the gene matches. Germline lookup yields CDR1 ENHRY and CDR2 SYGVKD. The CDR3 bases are TGTGCCATCAGGCCGGGACAGGACTACCGAACAGATACGCAGTATTTT. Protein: CAIRPGQDYRTDTQYF.

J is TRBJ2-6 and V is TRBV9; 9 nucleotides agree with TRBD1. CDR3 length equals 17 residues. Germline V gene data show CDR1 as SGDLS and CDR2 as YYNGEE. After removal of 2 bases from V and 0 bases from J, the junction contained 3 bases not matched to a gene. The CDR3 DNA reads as TGTGCCAGCAGCGTTGTGGACAGGGGCTCTGGGGCCAACGTCCTGACTTTC. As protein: CASSVVDRGSGANVLTF. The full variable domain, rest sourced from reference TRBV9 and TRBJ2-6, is DSGVTQTPKHLITATGQRVTLRCSPRSGDLSVYWYQQSLDQGLQFLIQYYNGEERAKGNILERFSAQQFPDLHSELNLSSLELGDSALYFCASSVVDRGSGANVLTFGAGSRLTVL.

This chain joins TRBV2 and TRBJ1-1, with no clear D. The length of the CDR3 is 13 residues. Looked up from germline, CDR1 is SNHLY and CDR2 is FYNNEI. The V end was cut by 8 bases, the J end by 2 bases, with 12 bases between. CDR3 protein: CASVASGNTEAFF. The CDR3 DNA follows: TGTGCCAGCGTGGCTAGCGGAAACACTGAAGCTTTCTTT. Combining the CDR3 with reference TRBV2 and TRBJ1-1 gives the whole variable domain EPEVTQTPSHQVTQMGQEVILRCVPISNHLYFYWYRQILGQKVEFLVSFYNNEISEKSEIFDDQFSVERPDGSNFTLKIRSTKLEDSAMYFCASVASGNTEAFFGQGTRLTVV.

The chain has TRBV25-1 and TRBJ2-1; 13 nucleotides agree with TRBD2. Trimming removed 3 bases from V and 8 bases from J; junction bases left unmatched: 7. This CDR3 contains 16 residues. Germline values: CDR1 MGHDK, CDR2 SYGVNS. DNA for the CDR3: TGTGCCAGCAGTGAGTGGACTAGCGGGAGTATGGATGAGCAGTTCTTC. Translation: CASSEWTSGSMDEQFF.

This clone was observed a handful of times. This CDR3 reads CASSSRTGTFEKLFF. CDR3 coding DNA: TGTGCCAGCAGCTCCAGGACCGGAACCTTTGAAAAACTGTTTTTT. This chain uses TRBV7-6 with TRBJ1-4; the D is unclear. Between the trimmed V and J ends, which lost 4 bases and 7 bases, there was a span of 16 bases. This CDR3 spans 15 amino acids. Germline V CDR1 and CDR2: SGHVS, FNYEAQ.

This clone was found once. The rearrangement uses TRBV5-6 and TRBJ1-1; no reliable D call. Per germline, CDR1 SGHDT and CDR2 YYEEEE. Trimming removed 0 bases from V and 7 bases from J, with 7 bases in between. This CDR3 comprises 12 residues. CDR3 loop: CASSLGGIEAFF. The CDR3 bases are TGTGCCAGCAGCTTGGGGGGAATTGAAGCTTTCTTT.

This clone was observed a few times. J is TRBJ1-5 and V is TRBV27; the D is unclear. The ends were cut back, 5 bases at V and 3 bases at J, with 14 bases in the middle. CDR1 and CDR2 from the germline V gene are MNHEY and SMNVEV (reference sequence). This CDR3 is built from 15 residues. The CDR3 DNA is TGTGCCAGCAGTCCGAACTCCGGAGCCAATCAGCCCCAGCATTTT. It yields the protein CASSPNSGANQPQHF.